This TCR beta chain was sequenced in a study of blood T cell repertoires in COVID-19. The CDR3 is 18 residues long. Trimming at V came to 1 base and at J to 4 bases, leaving 15 bases not matched to a gene. CDR1 is GTSNPN, CDR2 SVGIG, per germline (reference sequence). Repertoires were generated with immunoSEQ multiplex PCR, while TCRdb's copy carries only in-frame clones and drops some. The sample has around 70,000 clones, about 91% seen once; the top ten hold 4.8%. Sequencing input: peripheral blood. This rearrangement joins TRBV30 to TRBJ2-3; 9 nucleotides align to TRBD2. The receptor was isolated from an older woman with active COVID-19. Here the CDR3 reads CAWSELAGGPSFADTQYF. CDR3 coding DNA: TGTGCCTGGAGTGAGCTGGCGGGAGGGCCCTCTTTTGCAGATACGCAGTATTTT.